These 20 T cell receptor beta chains originate from one sample sequenced in a study of identifying expanded T cells in peripheral blood. Sequenced by immunoSEQ multiplex PCR; TCRdb stores in-frame clones only, minus some. The top ten hold 5.6% of the sample, which has more than 75,000 clones, 75% to 90% seen once. Sequencing was carried out using blood. All receptors derive from a person aged 18 to 75 in good health.

The chain has TRBV30 and TRBJ1-2; no clear D. V dropped 2 bases and J dropped 7 bases, with 14 bases sitting between them. Germline assignment: CDR1 GTSNPN and CDR2 SVGIG (reference sequence). The CDR3 totals 13 residues. The CDR3 bases are TGTGCCTGGAGTACGGGAATCGGAGGTGGCTACACCTTC. Encoded protein: CAWSTGIGGGYTF.

The chain has TRBV5-1 and TRBJ1-4; perhaps TRBD1 as D (5 bases). Trimming shortened V by 0 bases and J by 3 bases, and 9 bases separated the two germline ends. The CDR3 totals 15 residues. The V gene's germline CDR1 is SGHRS and CDR2 YFSETQ. Here the CDR3 DNA reads TGCGCCAGCAGCTTGGTGGGGGTTTCTAATGAAAAACTGTTTTTT. Amino acids: CASSLVGVSNEKLFF.

This rearrangement joins TRBV5-5 to TRBJ2-2; D is uncertain. Germline loops: CDR1 SGHKS, CDR2 YYEKEE (reference sequence). The CDR3 has 14 residues. Trimming pared 0 bases from V and 7 bases from J, leaving 10 bases between. The CDR3 sequence is CASSLEVGGGELFF. The CDR3 DNA reads TGTGCCAGCAGCTTGGAGGTCGGCGGCGGGGAGCTGTTTTTT.

The rearrangement links TRBV5-5 to TRBJ1-1; D remains unclear. The CDR3 is made up of 11 amino acids. Germline CDR1 and CDR2: SGHKS and YYEKEE (reference sequence). V lost 4 bases, J lost 11 bases, and 12 bases lay in between. CDR3: CASSHFSGAFF. CDR3 coding DNA: TGTGCCAGCAGCCACTTCTCTGGGGCTTTCTTT.

The chain has TRBV6-6 and TRBJ2-7; D tentatively reads TRBD1 or TRBD2 (6 bases each). The CDR3 length is 16 residues. Trimming left V 10 bases short and J 4 bases short, with 26 bases between. In germline, CDR1 is MNHNY, CDR2 SVGAGI (reference sequence). The CDR3 region has the DNA TGTGCCACCTCCGGTTCGGGGGCTCTTTTCAGGTACGAGCAGTACTTC. This translates into CATSGSGALFRYEQYF.

The V gene is TRBV4-3, the J gene TRBJ1-5; D might be TRBD1 (5 bases). The CDR3 runs 14 residues. The V gene lost 0 bases and the J gene lost 6 bases, with 9 bases spanning the gap. CDR1 is LGHNA, CDR2 YSLEER, per germline. The CDR3, as DNA: TGCGCCAGCAGCCAAGACAGGGTAATTCAGCCCCAGCATTTT. This encodes CASSQDRVIQPQHF.

V is TRBV18 and J is TRBJ1-1; tentatively, D is TRBD1 (5 bases). Germline loops: CDR1 KGHSH, CDR2 LQKENI. Trimming pared 2 bases from V and 1 base from J, leaving 8 bases between. The CDR3 covers 14 residues. CDR3 sequence reads: CASSPGGRNTEAFF. DNA of the CDR3: TGTGCCAGCTCACCAGGGGGAAGGAACACTGAAGCTTTCTTT.

This sequence joins TRBV19 and TRBJ1-5; D is unclear. Trimming removed 8 bases at V and 6 bases at J, with 14 bases between. Germline V gene lookup returns CDR1 LNHDA and CDR2 SQIVND (reference sequence). This CDR3 contains 13 residues. CDR3 nucleotides: TGTGCCAGTGATTCCGGGTGGGGTCAGCCCCAGCATTTT. Translated: CASDSGWGQPQHF.

The table lists this clone with a count of one. The V call is TRBV6-6, the J call TRBJ1-2; 7 bases fit TRBD1. J was trimmed by 3 bases and V by 1 base; bases with no gene match: 8. The length of the CDR3 is 16 residues. Looked up from germline, CDR1 is MNHNY and CDR2 is SVGAGI (reference sequence). The CDR3 is CASSYYLSTGYYGYTF. The CDR3 DNA reads as TGTGCCAGCAGTTACTACCTCTCGACAGGGTACTATGGCTACACCTTC.

The J gene is TRBJ1-2, the V gene TRBV27; D is unclear. Germline-derived CDR1 and CDR2 are MNHEY and SMNVEV (reference sequence). The CDR3 has 17 residues. Trimming cost V 6 bases and J 5 bases, with 25 bases left between them. CDR3 coding DNA: TGTGCCAGCAGAACCAAAATGTTTTCCTCGTCCCTTTATGGCTACACCTTC. It specifies CASRTKMFSSSLYGYTF.

CDR3 residues: CASSTRQGAFEKLFF. The CDR3 nucleotides read TGTGCCAGCAGCACTCGACAGGGGGCGTTTGAAAAACTGTTTTTT. The V call is TRBV9, the J call TRBJ1-4; TRBD1 matches at 10 bases. This CDR3 region has 15 residues. V lost 4 bases to trimming and J lost 7 bases; unmatched junction nucleotides: 7. CDR1 is SGDLS and CDR2 is YYNGEE in the germline V gene.

This clone was seen only a few times. The chain joins TRBV19 to TRBJ2-5; 7 bases line up with TRBD1. This CDR3 has 15 amino acids. The germline V gene has CDR1 LNHDA and CDR2 SQIVND (reference sequence). V was pared by 4 bases and J by 3 bases, with 8 bases of the junction left unmatched. The CDR3 spells CASSNRGQAKETQYF. DNA of the CDR3: TGTGCCAGTAGTAACAGAGGACAGGCCAAAGAGACCCAGTACTTC.

The chain combines TRBV11-1 with TRBJ1-1; D gene unclear. V was trimmed by 5 bases and J by 1 base, leaving 8 bases between them. The CDR3 length is 13 residues. Germline CDR1 SGHAT, CDR2 FQDESV (reference sequence). In nucleotides, the CDR3 is TGTGCCAGCAGCCCGTGGGGGAACACTGAAGCTTTCTTT. Translated: CASSPWGNTEAFF.

This chain uses TRBV6-1 with TRBJ1-1; 7 nucleotides align to TRBD1. Germline trimming cut 6 bases from V and 0 bases from J; bases unmatched to any gene: 4. From germline, CDR1 is MNHNS and CDR2 SASEGT. This CDR3 contains 14 residues. CDR3 amino acids: CASSWGTVNTEAFF. CDR3 bases: TGTGCCAGCAGCTGGGGGACAGTGAACACTGAAGCTTTCTTT.

This rearrangement joins TRBV9 to TRBJ2-1; D call uncertain. Germline V gene sequence: CDR1 SGDLS, CDR2 YYNGEE. V was pared by 0 bases and J by 2 bases, with 9 bases between. The CDR3 is 15 amino acids. CDR3 bases: TGTGCCAGCAGCGTAGATCGCTTTACCTACAATGAGCAGTTCTTC. Its translation is CASSVDRFTYNEQFF.

The chain recombines TRBV5-4 with TRBJ1-5; D unresolved. Trimming pared 4 bases from V and 0 bases from J, leaving 5 bases between. The CDR3 loop spans 13 amino acids. Germline V gives CDR1 SGHNT, CDR2 YYREEE (reference sequence). CDR3 nucleotide sequence: TGTGCCAGCAGCAGGGATAGCAATCAGCCCCAGCATTTT. Translating gives CASSRDSNQPQHF.

The chain uses TRBV2 and TRBJ1-5, with TRBD1 as a possible D gene (5 bases). V gave up 3 bases and J gave up 0 bases, with 9 bases separating them. The CDR3 runs to 15 residues. Germline V gene lookup returns CDR1 SNHLY and CDR2 FYNNEI. CDR3 amino acids: CASSEKGSSNQPQHF. For the CDR3, the DNA is TGTGCCAGCAGTGAGAAGGGGAGTAGCAATCAGCCCCAGCATTTT.

This clone was seen a single time. The chain links TRBV6-5 to TRBJ1-1, with D possibly being TRBD1 (5 bases). The CDR3 runs 14 residues. V was shortened by 8 bases and J by 5 bases, with 18 bases between the two germline ends. Germline CDR1 is MNHEY and CDR2 is SVGAGI. For the CDR3, the DNA is TGTGCCAGCCAACCCGGGGCCGGGAGGACTGAAGCTTTCTTT. Translating it yields CASQPGAGRTEAFF.

The chain joins TRBV7-9 to TRBJ2-2, with D perhaps assigned TRBD1 or TRBD2 (5 bases each). Trimming took off 5 bases at V and 1 base at J, with 17 bases between the two ends. Germline CDR1 SEHNR, CDR2 FQNEAQ (reference sequence). CDR3 length equals 17 residues. The CDR3 bases are TGTGCCAGCAGCCCCGGGGCCGGGAACCTGAACACCGGGGAGCTGTTTTTT. Its protein is CASSPGAGNLNTGELFF.

CDR3 loop: CASTGTMSSYEQYF. The DNA of the CDR3 is TGTGCCAGCACCGGGACTATGTCATCCTACGAGCAGTACTTC. The chain recombines TRBV6-5 with TRBJ2-7; TRBD2 matches 7 bases. The CDR3 is 14 residues long. The V and J ends lost 7 bases and 1 base, in that order; junction bases with no gene match: 7. The germline CDR1 and CDR2 sequences are MNHEY and SVGAGI.